The subject of this entry is one TCR beta chain. Its antigen is still unknown. The entry originates in a study of OX40 agonist ivuxolimab in advanced cancers. Points from the study as a whole: More expanded clones were found, on average, in CD8+ than in CD4+ T cells.

Some clones are missing from TCRdb's copy, which holds only in-frame ones; the method was immunoSEQ multiplex PCR. The table lists roughly 90,000 clones, around nine tenths of them singletons. The germline V gene has CDR1 SGDLS and CDR2 YYNGEE. V was shortened by 3 bases and J by 3 bases, with 13 bases between the two germline ends. The CDR3 totals 14 residues. The sequence was collected from an adult with an advanced solid tumor such as melanoma, head and neck, liver or kidney cancer. This chain connects TRBV9 to TRBJ2-7, with a weak D call TRBD2 (6 bases). The sequences come from CD4+ or CD8+ T cells sorted from blood, collected in a trial of the OX40 agonist ivuxolimab. The CDR3 protein is CASSAGLEVYEQYF. CDR3 sequence (DNA): TGTGCCAGCAGCGCGGGACTGGAGGTCTACGAGCAGTACTTC.